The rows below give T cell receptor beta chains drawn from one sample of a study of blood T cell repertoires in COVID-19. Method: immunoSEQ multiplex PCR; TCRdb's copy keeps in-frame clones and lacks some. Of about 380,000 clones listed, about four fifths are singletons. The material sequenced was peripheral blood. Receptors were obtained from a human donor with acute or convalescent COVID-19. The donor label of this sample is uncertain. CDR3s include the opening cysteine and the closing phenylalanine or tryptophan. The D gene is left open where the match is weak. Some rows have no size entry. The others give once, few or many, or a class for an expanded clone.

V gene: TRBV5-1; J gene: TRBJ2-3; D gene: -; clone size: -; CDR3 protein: CASSLVVGRSTDTQYF; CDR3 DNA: TGCGCCAGCAGCTTGGTGGTCGGTAGAAGCACAGATACGCAGTATTTT
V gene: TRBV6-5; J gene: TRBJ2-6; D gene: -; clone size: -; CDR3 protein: CATGNRYSGANVLTF; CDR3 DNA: TGTGCCACCGGTAATCGGTACTCTGGGGCCAACGTCCTGACTTTC
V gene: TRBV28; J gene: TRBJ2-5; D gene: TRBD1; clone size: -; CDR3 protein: CASSLGQGSRKTQYF; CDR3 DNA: TGTGCCAGCAGTTTGGGACAGGGTAGTCGGAAGACCCAGTACTTC
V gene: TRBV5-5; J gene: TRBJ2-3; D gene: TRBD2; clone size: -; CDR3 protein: CASSLNAGGLDTQYF; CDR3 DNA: TGTGCCAGCAGCTTGAACGCGGGGGGGTTAGATACGCAGTATTTT
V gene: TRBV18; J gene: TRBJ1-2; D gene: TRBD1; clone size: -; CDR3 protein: CASSPPQGQSARNYGYTF; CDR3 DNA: TGTGCCAGCTCACCACCCCAGGGACAGAGCGCCCGTAACTATGGCTACACCTTC
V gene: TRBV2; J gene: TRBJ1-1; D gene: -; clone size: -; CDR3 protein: CASSSFRGNTEAFF; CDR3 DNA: TGTGCCAGCAGCTCCTTTAGGGGGAACACTGAAGCTTTCTTT
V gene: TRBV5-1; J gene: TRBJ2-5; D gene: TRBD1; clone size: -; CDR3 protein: CASSRTGETQYF; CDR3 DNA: TGCGCCAGCAGCAGGACAGGGGAGACCCAGTACTTC
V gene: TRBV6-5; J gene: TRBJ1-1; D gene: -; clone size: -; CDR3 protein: CASRPAGQGRTEAFF; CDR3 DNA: TGTGCCAGCCGACCCGCCGGACAAGGACGCACTGAAGCTTTCTTT
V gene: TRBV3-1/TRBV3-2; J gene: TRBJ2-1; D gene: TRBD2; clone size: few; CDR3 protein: CASSPLAGRSYNEQFF; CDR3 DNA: TGTGCCAGCAGCCCACTAGCGGGACGCTCCTACAATGAGCAGTTCTTC
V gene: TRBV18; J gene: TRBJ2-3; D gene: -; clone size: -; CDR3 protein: CASSTWTPTITDTQYF; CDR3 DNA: TGTGCCAGCTCAACCTGGACACCCACTATTACAGATACGCAGTATTTT
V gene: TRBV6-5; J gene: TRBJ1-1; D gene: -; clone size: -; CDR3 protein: CASSRRAHNTEAFF; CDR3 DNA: TGTGCCAGCAGCCGCAGGGCACATAACACTGAAGCTTTCTTT
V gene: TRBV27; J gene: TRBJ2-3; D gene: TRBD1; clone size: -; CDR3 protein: CASSIRDRNTDTQYF; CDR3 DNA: TGTGCCAGCAGCATCCGGGACAGGAACACAGATACGCAGTATTTT
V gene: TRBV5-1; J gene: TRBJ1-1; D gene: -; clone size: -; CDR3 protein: CASNRGGGKNTEAFF; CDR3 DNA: TGCGCCAGCAACCGAGGGGGAGGGAAGAACACTGAAGCTTTCTTT
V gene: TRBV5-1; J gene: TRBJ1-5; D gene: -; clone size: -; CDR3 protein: CASSLEPRDTSNQPQHF; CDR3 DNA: TGCGCCAGCAGCTTGGAGCCCCGGGACACCAGCAATCAGCCCCAGCATTTT
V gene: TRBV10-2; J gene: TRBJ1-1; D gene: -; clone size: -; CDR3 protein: CASSQGWGTEAFF; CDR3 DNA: TGCGCCAGCAGCCAGGGGTGGGGCACTGAAGCTTTCTTT
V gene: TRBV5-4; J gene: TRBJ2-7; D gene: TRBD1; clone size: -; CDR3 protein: CASFRQGPTSAYEQYF; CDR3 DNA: TGTGCCAGCTTCCGACAGGGTCCTACCAGCGCCTACGAGCAGTACTTC
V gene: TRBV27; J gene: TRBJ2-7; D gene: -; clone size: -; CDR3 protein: CASRLTLAHGIAYEQYF; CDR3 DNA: TGTGCCAGCAGACTCACACTTGCCCACGGGATCGCCTACGAGCAGTACTTC
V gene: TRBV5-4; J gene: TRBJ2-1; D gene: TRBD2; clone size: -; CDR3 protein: CASSLAVSGRASQFF; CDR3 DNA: TGTGCCAGCAGCTTGGCAGTTAGCGGGAGGGCCTCTCAGTTCTTC
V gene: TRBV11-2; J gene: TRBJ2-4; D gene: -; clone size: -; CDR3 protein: CASAEGFAKNIQYF; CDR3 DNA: TGTGCCAGTGCGGAGGGATTTGCCAAAAACATTCAGTACTTC
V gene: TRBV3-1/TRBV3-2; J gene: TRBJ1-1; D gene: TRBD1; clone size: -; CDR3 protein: CASQGGTEAFF; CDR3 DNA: TGTGCCAGCCAGGGGGGCACTGAAGCTTTCTTT
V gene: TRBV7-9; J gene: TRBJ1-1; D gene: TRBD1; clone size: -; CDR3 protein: CASSAGQGFSEAFF; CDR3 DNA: TGTGCCAGCAGCGCGGGACAGGGGTTTTCTGAAGCTTTCTTT
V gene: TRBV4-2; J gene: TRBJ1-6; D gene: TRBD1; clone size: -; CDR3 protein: CASSRESAGTGMFLPLHF; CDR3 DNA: TGTGCCAGCAGCCGCGAAAGCGCCGGGACAGGGATGTTTTTACCCCTCCACTTT
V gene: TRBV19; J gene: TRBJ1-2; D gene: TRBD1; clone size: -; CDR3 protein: CASSLQGVKSGYTF; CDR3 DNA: TGTGCCAGTAGCCTACAGGGGGTAAAGAGTGGCTACACCTTC